This T cell receptor beta chain originates from a study of blood T cell repertoires in COVID-19. For the study at large: Acute-phase and convalescent COVID-19 samples originated in the United States, Italy and Spain. T cells, B-cell-depleted T cells, or PBMCs supplied cDNA or gDNA.

Per the original data handling: The assay estimated nucleated cells by amplifying reference gene primers. TCRdb keeps only in-frame clones here, not all; method: immunoSEQ multiplex PCR. V, J and clone size are those of that table, while D and trimming were read from the DNA. There are 99,000 or so clones in the sample; around nine tenths occur only once, and around 5.5% lies in the top ten. Trimming removed 5 bases at V and 0 bases at J, with 11 bases between. The CDR3 covers 15 residues. Germline CDR1 reads MDHEN; CDR2 reads SYDVKM. The specimen was peripheral blood. The V call is TRBV28, the J call TRBJ2-1; D may be TRBD1 (6 bases). The sequence derives from a human donor in a cohort sampled during active COVID-19. The CDR3 region is CASSRQGISYNEQFF. CDR3 DNA sequence: TGTGCCAGCAGTCGTCAGGGGATCTCCTACAATGAGCAGTTCTTC.